Presented here are 27 T cell receptor beta chains from one specimen sequenced in a study of blood T cell repertoires in COVID-19 (dated by TCRdb to about 2020). Library generation was performed with the immunoSEQ multiplex PCR assay. What TCRdb holds here is the immuneACCESS table cut down to in-frame rearrangements. Part of the clones is not present; checked against another copy, under half of the missing clones reflect an unresolved V gene, and the others are unexplained. The sample table lists about 240,000 clones, around 81% of them with a count of one. The biggest ten clones account for 1.9% of the sample. The sample was peripheral blood. All receptors derive from a young man who had recovered from COVID-19.

This chain connects TRBV11-3 to TRBJ2-2; no reliable D call. This CDR3 comprises 14 residues. Per the germline V gene, CDR1 is SGHNT and CDR2 is YENEEA. The ends were cut back, 5 bases at V and 1 base at J, with 8 bases in the middle. The DNA for the CDR3 is TGTGCCAGCAGCCAAGCCGGGAACACCGGGGAGCTGTTTTTT. It is translated as CASSQAGNTGELFF.

The table lists this clone with a few counts. The chain is built from TRBV9 and TRBJ2-7, with 11 bases fitting TRBD1. CDR1 SGDLS and CDR2 YYNGEE come from the germline V gene. The V segment lost 4 bases and the J segment 4 bases; nucleotides outside the gene matches: 7. This CDR3 has 15 residues. The CDR3 coding sequence is TGTGCCAGCAGCCTAACCGGGACAGGGGGTTACGAGCAGTACTTC. Translated, it gives CASSLTGTGGYEQYF.

The chain is built from TRBV2 and TRBJ1-4, with TRBD1 as a possible D gene (5 bases). V lost 6 bases to trimming and J lost 3 bases, with 11 bases between them. Per the germline V gene, CDR1 is SNHLY and CDR2 is FYNNEI. The CDR3 covers 14 residues. CDR3 in DNA: TGTGCCAGCAGGACGACAGTTTCTAATGAAAAACTGTTTTTT. It specifies CASRTTVSNEKLFF.

V and J are TRBV5-4 and TRBJ1-5, with D unclear. This CDR3 has 16 residues. V gave up 4 bases and J gave up 0 bases, with 14 bases separating them. Germline V gene sequence: CDR1 SGHNT, CDR2 YYREEE (reference sequence). DNA of the CDR3: TGTGCCAGCAGCCCTGCTCCGGGGTATAGCAATCAGCCCCAGCATTTT. It translates to CASSPAPGYSNQPQHF.

The rearrangement joins TRBV12-3 or TRBV12-4 to TRBJ1-2; D is perhaps TRBD1 (6 bases). The V end was cut by 6 bases, the J end by 3 bases, with 8 bases between. The CDR3 runs 12 residues. The CDR3 region is CASSHRDYGYTF. For the CDR3, the DNA is TGTGCCAGCAGCCACAGGGACTATGGCTACACCTTC.

The CDR3 loop reads CASSVESSYNSPLHF. In DNA form, the CDR3 reads TGTGCCAGCAGTGTGGAGAGCTCCTATAATTCACCCCTCCACTTT. V usage is TRBV28 and J usage is TRBJ1-6, with D hard to call. Germline V gives CDR1 MDHEN, CDR2 SYDVKM. The V gene lost 5 bases and the J gene lost 0 bases, with 8 bases spanning the gap. CDR3 length: 15 residues.

This rearrangement joins TRBV6-2 or TRBV6-3 to TRBJ2-7; the D gene is possibly TRBD1 (8 bases). V shed 5 bases and J shed 3 bases, with 17 bases lying between them. Germline lookup yields CDR1 MNHEY and CDR2 SVGEGT. The CDR3 is 15 amino acids. The CDR3 nucleotides are TGTGCCAGCAGTGCACAGGGGGGGAACGGCTACGAGCAGTACTTC. It encodes CASSAQGGNGYEQYF.

The V call is TRBV7-2, the J call TRBJ2-3; 9 nucleotides align to TRBD1. The V and J ends lost 5 bases and 6 bases, in that order; junction bases with no gene match: 6. In germline, CDR1 is SGHTA, CDR2 FQGNSA. The CDR3 spans 14 residues. The CDR3 here is CASSLRQGGDTQYF. Here the CDR3 DNA reads TGTGCCAGCAGCCTAAGACAGGGGGGGGATACGCAGTATTTT.

The chain has TRBV3-1 (or the pseudogene TRBV3-2) and TRBJ1-2; D uncertain. V was shortened by 4 bases and J by 6 bases, with 24 bases between the two germline ends. The CDR3 spans 17 residues. The germline gives CDR1 LGHDT, CDR2 YNNKEL (reference sequence). Here the CDR3 DNA reads TGTGCCAGCAGCCGAAACCCCGGGGAGGGATCAATCGATGGCTACACCTTC. It specifies CASSRNPGEGSIDGYTF.

This chain links TRBV27 with TRBJ1-4; perhaps TRBD1 as D (6 bases). V was clipped by 5 bases and J by 13 bases, with 17 bases between them. Germline-derived CDR1 and CDR2 are MNHEY and SMNVEV (reference sequence). The CDR3 is 13 residues long. CDR3 protein: CASSPPDSTILFF. Written as DNA, the CDR3 is TGTGCCAGCAGTCCCCCGGACAGCACTATACTGTTTTTT.

The chain employs TRBV10-3 and TRBJ2-5; the D gene is possibly TRBD2 (6 bases). V shed 9 bases and J shed 5 bases, with 22 bases lying between them. This CDR3 spans 15 amino acids. The germline V gene encodes CDR1 ENHRY and CDR2 SYGVKD. CDR3 coding DNA: TGTGCCATGAGGCCGGGACTCCGTGGGGAGGAGACCCAGTACTTC. This encodes CAMRPGLRGEETQYF.

CDR3 sequence: CASGTGTGHEQYF. The CDR3 bases are TGCGCCAGCGGGACCGGGACAGGGCATGAGCAGTACTTC. The V gene is TRBV10-2, the J gene TRBJ2-7; TRBD1 matches at 9 bases. The J segment lost 7 bases and the V segment lost 8 bases, leaving 9 bases of the junction unmatched. In germline, CDR1 is WSHSY, CDR2 SAAADI. The CDR3 sequence is 13 residues long.

Regarding this clone: Distinct nucleotide sequences in the sample also encode this CDR3. The chain uses TRBV2 and TRBJ1-1; TRBD1 matches at 8 bases. CDR1 and CDR2 from the germline V gene are SNHLY and FYNNEI. The J segment lost 5 bases and the V segment lost 9 bases, leaving 5 bases of the junction unmatched. This CDR3 region has 12 residues. The CDR3 DNA reads TGTGCCAGTCGACAGGGGTGGACTGAAGCTTTCTTT. This encodes CASRQGWTEAFF.

The V call is TRBV6-5, the J call TRBJ2-1, with TRBD2 matching 9 bases. CDR3 length: 15 residues. Germline V lookup: CDR1 MNHEY, CDR2 SVGAGI. V lost 6 bases, J lost 7 bases, and 10 bases stayed unmatched. The chain's CDR3 is CASRRSLAGPNEQFF. CDR3 DNA: TGTGCCAGCAGAAGGAGTCTAGCGGGACCTAATGAGCAGTTCTTC.

CDR3 sequence (DNA): TGTGCCAGCAGCTTGACGGGGGGCGCGGAGTCACCCCTCCACTTT. Its translation: CASSLTGGAESPLHF. The V call is TRBV7-9, the J call TRBJ1-6; TRBD1 is a possible D gene (6 bases). Germline assignment: CDR1 SEHNR and CDR2 FQNEAQ (reference sequence). The V end lost 3 bases, the J end lost 10 bases, and 16 bases lay between the germline ends. This CDR3 comprises 15 residues.

The chain has TRBV10-1 and TRBJ2-5, with 7 bases identical to TRBD2. The germline V gene has CDR1 WNHNN and CDR2 SYGVQD (reference sequence). The CDR3 is 15 amino acids. With V trimmed by 3 bases and J by 5 bases, 9 bases remained unmatched. The DNA for the CDR3 is TGCGCCAGCAGTGAAGGTTCGACTAGCAGGGAGACCCAGTACTTC. Its protein product is CASSEGSTSRETQYF.

The gene calls are TRBV12-3 or TRBV12-4 and TRBJ2-2; D is uncertain. V dropped 1 base and J dropped 4 bases, with 4 bases sitting between them. The CDR3 runs to 13 residues. This CDR3 is CASSLGATGELFF. CDR3 coding DNA: TGTGCCAGCAGTTTAGGGGCCACCGGGGAGCTGTTTTTT.

V and J are TRBV3-1 (or the pseudogene TRBV3-2) and TRBJ2-3; D is perhaps TRBD2 (6 bases). CDR1 and CDR2 from the germline V gene are LGHDT and YNNKEL (reference sequence). The CDR3 runs 13 residues. Trimming cost V 4 bases and J 11 bases, with 16 bases left between them. The CDR3 loop is CASSPRWEVQQYF. The CDR3 DNA is TGTGCCAGCAGCCCCCGGTGGGAGGTACAGCAGTATTTT.

J is TRBJ2-7 and V is TRBV2; perhaps TRBD2 as D (6 bases). V lost 8 bases to trimming and J lost 7 bases, with 12 bases between them. This CDR3 has 11 amino acids. Germline V gives CDR1 SNHLY, CDR2 FYNNEI. CDR3 region: CASSREREQYF. In nucleotides, the CDR3 is TGTGCCAGCTCCCGGGAGAGGGAGCAGTACTTC.

This chain joins TRBV7-6 and TRBJ1-1; D perhaps matches TRBD1 (5 bases). The CDR3 runs 15 residues. Per the germline V gene, CDR1 is SGHVS and CDR2 is FNYEAQ. Trimming removed 1 base from V and 3 bases from J, with 12 bases in between. In DNA, the CDR3 is TGTGCCAGCAGCTTAGAGGGGCAAGGCTACACTGAAGCTTTCTTT. Translated: CASSLEGQGYTEAFF. The whole variable domain, filled in from reference TRBV7-6 and TRBJ1-1, reads GAGVSQSPRYKVTKRGQDVALRCDPISGHVSLYWYRQALGQGPEFLTYFNYEAQQDKSGLPNDRFSAERPEGSISTLTIQRTEQRDSAMYRCASSLEGQGYTEAFFGQGTRLTVV.

The CDR3 DNA follows: TGTGCCAGCAGCCCTGCTAGGCGGGACCAAGAGACCCAGTACTTC. It encodes CASSPARRDQETQYF. J is TRBJ2-5 and V is TRBV7-6; D possibly corresponds to TRBD2 (5 bases). Germline lookup yields CDR1 SGHVS and CDR2 FNYEAQ. Trimming pared 5 bases from V and 0 bases from J, leaving 13 bases between. The length of the CDR3 is 15 residues.

The V and J genes are TRBV19 and TRBJ1-1; 9 positions match TRBD1. V dropped 6 bases and J dropped 1; count of bases not matched to a gene: 6. This CDR3 region has 15 residues. The germline gives CDR1 LNHDA, CDR2 SQIVND (reference sequence). CDR3 region: CASRWGDRANTEAFF. The CDR3 region has the DNA TGTGCCAGTAGGTGGGGGGACAGGGCGAACACTGAAGCTTTCTTT.

This rearrangement joins TRBV5-8 to TRBJ2-6; the match to TRBD2 covers 7 bases. The CDR3 sequence is 14 residues long. Trimming took 0 bases from V and 12 from J; bases not matched to a gene: 6. Germline CDR1 SGHTS, CDR2 YDEGEE. The CDR3 reads CASSLGEGGSVLTF. For the CDR3, the DNA is TGTGCCAGCAGCTTGGGAGAGGGAGGGAGCGTCCTGACTTTC.

V gene TRBV18 combines with J gene TRBJ1-1, with a tentative D call TRBD1 (6 bases). Germline CDR1 KGHSH, CDR2 LQKENI. This CDR3 region has 14 residues. The V end was cut by 3 bases, the J end by 5 bases, with 13 bases between. The CDR3 protein is CASSPLEGGTEAFF. As DNA, the CDR3 is TGTGCCAGCTCACCCCTAGAGGGGGGGACTGAAGCTTTCTTT.

The chain employs TRBV5-1 and TRBJ1-5, with D hard to call. Trimming removed 2 bases from V and 3 bases from J, with 6 bases in between. Per the germline V gene, CDR1 is SGHRS and CDR2 is YFSETQ. The length of the CDR3 is 13 residues. Here the CDR3 reads CASSFGDNQPQHF. The CDR3 DNA sequence: TGCGCCAGCAGCTTCGGTGACAATCAGCCCCAGCATTTT. The variable domain in full, completed from reference TRBV5-1 and TRBJ1-5, reads KAGVTQTPRYLIKTRGQQVTLSCSPISGHRSVSWYQQTPGQGLQFLFEYFSETQRNKGNFPGRFSGRQFSNSRSEMNVSTLELGDSALYLCASSFGDNQPQHFGDGTRLSIL.

V is TRBV29-1 and J is TRBJ1-1, with 7 bases fitting TRBD1. Trimming removed 7 bases from V and 1 base from J; junction bases left unmatched: 18. Germline V gives CDR1 SQVTM, CDR2 ANQGSEA. This CDR3 is built from 17 residues. The chain's CDR3 is CSAPLRADRAGNTEAFF. CDR3 nucleotides: TGCAGCGCCCCCCTGCGCGCCGACAGGGCGGGGAACACTGAAGCTTTCTTT. The full variable domain, with the rest looked up from reference TRBV29-1 and TRBJ1-1, is SAVISQKPSRDICQRGTSLTIQCQVDSQVTMMFWYRQQPGQSLTLIATANQGSEATYESGFVIDKFPISRPNLTFSTLTVSNMSPEDSSIYLCSAPLRADRAGNTEAFFGQGTRLTVV.

The rearrangement joins TRBV5-1 to TRBJ2-7, with a possible D match to TRBD1 (6 bases). V lost 6 bases to trimming and J lost 4 bases, with 20 bases between them. Germline CDR1 reads SGHRS; CDR2 reads YFSETQ. The CDR3 spans 15 residues. CDR3 sequence reads: CASTPGGQSFYEQYF. The DNA for the CDR3 is TGCGCCAGCACCCCTGGAGGACAGTCTTTTTACGAGCAGTACTTC.